These T cell receptor beta chains were read from a single sample in a study of T cell responses to AZD1222 COVID-19 vaccine. Clones were read by immunoSEQ multiplex PCR, and TCRdb kept only the in-frame ones, dropping some. The sample records over 100,000 clones, roughly nine tenths being singletons. The source was peripheral blood, collected on day 0 of AZD1222 vaccination. The receptor source for this set is an adult in good health. CDR3s leave out the opening cysteine and the closing phenylalanine or tryptophan.

v_call cdr3_aa
TRBV18 ASSYRAATSTDTQY
TRBV18 ASSPQIQGANNEQF
TRBV7-9 ASSLDPGETQY
TRBV19 ASSARDVYNEQF
TRBV6-6 ASSYSDTGGNEQF
TRBV18 ASSPLQGIGNNEQF
TRBV7-3 ASSASGAGGYT
TRBV20-1 SAGLGETQY
TRBV18 ASSPIGPTPSTGELF
TRBV2 ASSSTGTANTEAF
TRBV30 AWRGTGVGGYT
TRBV19 ASTPRLVYNSPLH
TRBV5-8 ASSLRQQGAEAF
TRBV24-1 ATSIGDGEQF
TRBV30 AWRGIGQGDEKLF